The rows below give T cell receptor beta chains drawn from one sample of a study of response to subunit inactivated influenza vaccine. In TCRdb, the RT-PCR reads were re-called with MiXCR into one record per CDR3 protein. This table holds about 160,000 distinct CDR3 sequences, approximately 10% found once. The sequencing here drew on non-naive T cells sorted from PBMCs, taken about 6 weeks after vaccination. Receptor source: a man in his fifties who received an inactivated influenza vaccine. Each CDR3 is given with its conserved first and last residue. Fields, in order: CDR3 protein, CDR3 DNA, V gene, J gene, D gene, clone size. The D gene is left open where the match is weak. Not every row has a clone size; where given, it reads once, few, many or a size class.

CDR3aa: CASSLERAWDTQYF; CDR3nt: TGCGCCAGCAGCTTGGAGCGGGCGTGGGATACGCAGTATTTT; v_gene: TRBV5-1; j_gene: TRBJ2-3; d_gene: .; abundance: few
CDR3aa: CASSLAASGRANEQFF; CDR3nt: TGTGCCAGCAGCTTGGCGGCTAGCGGGAGGGCCAATGAGCAGTTCTTC; v_gene: TRBV5-5; j_gene: TRBJ2-1; d_gene: TRBD2; abundance: few
CDR3aa: CASSPSEGQIYNEQFF; CDR3nt: TGTGCCAGCAGTCCCAGCGAGGGACAGATATACAATGAGCAGTTCTTC; v_gene: TRBV12-3/TRBV12-4; j_gene: TRBJ2-1; d_gene: TRBD1; abundance: many
CDR3aa: CASSREERWELFF; CDR3nt: TGTGCCAGCAGCCGCGAGGAGAGATGGGAGCTGTTTTTT; v_gene: TRBV6-2/TRBV6-3; j_gene: TRBJ2-2; d_gene: .; abundance: few
CDR3aa: CASSPGLAGPLNNEQFF; CDR3nt: TGCGCCAGCAGCCCCGGGCTAGCGGGCCCCCTTAACAATGAGCAGTTCTTC; v_gene: TRBV5-1; j_gene: TRBJ2-1; d_gene: TRBD2; abundance: .
CDR3aa: CAWSVGAGTGYTF; CDR3nt: TGTGCCTGGAGTGTAGGGGCAGGGACTGGCTACACCTTC; v_gene: TRBV30; j_gene: TRBJ1-2; d_gene: .; abundance: .
CDR3aa: CASSSRWALQNIQYF; CDR3nt: TGTGCCAGCAGCTCCCGGTGGGCCCTACAAAACATTCAGTACTTC; v_gene: TRBV11-2; j_gene: TRBJ2-4; d_gene: .; abundance: .
CDR3aa: CSAGGQANYGYTF; CDR3nt: TGCAGTGCGGGAGGACAGGCTAACTATGGCTACACCTTC; v_gene: TRBV20-1; j_gene: TRBJ1-2; d_gene: TRBD1; abundance: .
CDR3aa: CSAGRDVNQPQHF; CDR3nt: TGCAGTGCTGGCCGGGACGTCAATCAGCCCCAGCATTTT; v_gene: TRBV20-1; j_gene: TRBJ1-5; d_gene: .; abundance: .
CDR3aa: CSVLAHIQYF; CDR3nt: TGCAGTGTCCTAGCGCACATTCAGTACTTC; v_gene: TRBV20-1; j_gene: TRBJ2-4; d_gene: .; abundance: .
CDR3aa: CASSLGILVTGELFF; CDR3nt: TGTGCCAGCAGTTTAGGGATATTGGTCACCGGGGAGCTGTTTTTT; v_gene: TRBV28; j_gene: TRBJ2-2; d_gene: .; abundance: many
CDR3aa: CASSLVAQAYEQYF; CDR3nt: TGCGCCAGCAGCTTGGTTGCCCAGGCCTACGAGCAGTACTTC; v_gene: TRBV5-1; j_gene: TRBJ2-7; d_gene: .; abundance: .
CDR3aa: CATSRDRLRGGKGNIQYF; CDR3nt: TGTGCCACCAGCAGAGATCGCTTGCGGGGGGGCAAAGGGAACATTCAGTACTTC; v_gene: TRBV15; j_gene: TRBJ2-4; d_gene: TRBD2; abundance: few
CDR3aa: CASSYNMAYNEQFF; CDR3nt: TGTGCCAGCAGTTACAACATGGCGTACAATGAGCAGTTCTTC; v_gene: TRBV6-2/TRBV6-3; j_gene: TRBJ2-1; d_gene: .; abundance: .
CDR3aa: CASSQLGTGADTQYF; CDR3nt: TGCGCCAGCAGCCAACTAGGGACAGGGGCAGATACGCAGTATTTT; v_gene: TRBV4-1; j_gene: TRBJ2-3; d_gene: TRBD1; abundance: few
CDR3aa: CATSRRQEYNEQFF; CDR3nt: TGTGCCACCAGTCGGAGACAGGAATACAATGAGCAGTTCTTC; v_gene: TRBV24-1; j_gene: TRBJ2-1; d_gene: .; abundance: .
CDR3aa: CASGASQWDEQFF; CDR3nt: TGTGCCAGCGGAGCCTCTCAGTGGGATGAGCAGTTCTTC; v_gene: TRBV12-3/TRBV12-4; j_gene: TRBJ2-1; d_gene: .; abundance: many
CDR3aa: CSARDPTGGNQPQHF; CDR3nt: TGCAGTGCTAGAGATCCCACCGGGGGCAATCAGCCCCAGCATTTT; v_gene: TRBV20-1; j_gene: TRBJ1-5; d_gene: .; abundance: many
CDR3aa: CSAREQEKIHYNEQFF; CDR3nt: TGCAGTGCTAGAGAACAGGAGAAGATTCATTACAATGAGCAGTTCTTC; v_gene: TRBV20-1; j_gene: TRBJ2-1; d_gene: .; abundance: few
CDR3aa: CASSVGVHQETQYF; CDR3nt: TGTGCCAGCAGCGTAGGAGTCCATCAAGAGACCCAGTACTTC; v_gene: TRBV9; j_gene: TRBJ2-5; d_gene: .; abundance: .
CDR3aa: CSAVSSRTDTQYF; CDR3nt: TGCAGTGCCGTTAGCAGTAGGACAGATACGCAGTATTTT; v_gene: TRBV20-1; j_gene: TRBJ2-3; d_gene: .; abundance: .
CDR3aa: CASSQHAGWSSYNEQFF; CDR3nt: TGTGCCAGCAGCCAGCACGCAGGGTGGAGCTCCTACAATGAGCAGTTCTTC; v_gene: TRBV14; j_gene: TRBJ2-1; d_gene: .; abundance: few
CDR3aa: CASSWGDTEAFF; CDR3nt: TGTGCCAGCAGCTGGGGGGACACTGAAGCTTTCTTT; v_gene: TRBV5-6; j_gene: TRBJ1-1; d_gene: .; abundance: many
CDR3aa: CASSLVAGGPRDTQYF; CDR3nt: TGTGCCAGCAGCTTAGTAGCGGGAGGGCCTCGGGATACGCAGTATTTT; v_gene: TRBV7-2; j_gene: TRBJ2-3; d_gene: TRBD2; abundance: .
CDR3aa: CASSYGTGDTGELFF; CDR3nt: TGTGCCAGCAGCTACGGGACAGGGGACACCGGGGAGCTGTTTTTT; v_gene: TRBV7-9; j_gene: TRBJ2-2; d_gene: TRBD1; abundance: few
CDR3aa: CATSDLQGLAGGHPDTQYF; CDR3nt: TGTGCCACCAGTGATTTGCAAGGGTTGGCGGGGGGCCACCCAGATACGCAGTATTTT; v_gene: TRBV24-1; j_gene: TRBJ2-3; d_gene: TRBD2; abundance: .
CDR3aa: CASRQNTNRHEQYF; CDR3nt: TGTGCCAGCAGACAAAACACGAACCGGCACGAGCAGTACTTC; v_gene: TRBV6-1; j_gene: TRBJ2-7; d_gene: .; abundance: many
CDR3aa: CASSQHTGTVYTGELFF; CDR3nt: TGTGCCAGCAGCCAACACACCGGGACAGTCTACACCGGGGAGCTGTTTTTT; v_gene: TRBV14; j_gene: TRBJ2-2; d_gene: TRBD1; abundance: .
CDR3aa: CASAGDRTEELFF; CDR3nt: TGCGCCAGCGCGGGGGATCGCACCGAGGAGCTGTTTTTT; v_gene: TRBV5-1; j_gene: TRBJ2-2; d_gene: TRBD2; abundance: .
CDR3aa: CSARDFEGLANEQFF; CDR3nt: TGCAGTGCTAGAGATTTTGAGGGACTAGCCAATGAGCAGTTCTTC; v_gene: TRBV20-1; j_gene: TRBJ2-1; d_gene: TRBD2; abundance: few
CDR3aa: CASSLDSTDTQYF; CDR3nt: TGTGCCAGCAGCTTAGATAGCACAGATACGCAGTATTTT; v_gene: TRBV11-2; j_gene: TRBJ2-3; d_gene: .; abundance: many
CDR3aa: CASSLFYGYTF; CDR3nt: TGTGCCAGCAGTTTGTTTTATGGCTACACCTTC; v_gene: TRBV28; j_gene: TRBJ1-2; d_gene: .; abundance: .
CDR3aa: CASSLGGGPTSEQYF; CDR3nt: TGCGCCAGCAGCTTGGGGGGTGGTCCTACTAGCGAGCAGTACTTC; v_gene: TRBV5-1; j_gene: TRBJ2-7; d_gene: .; abundance: .
CDR3aa: CASRATDSYEQYF; CDR3nt: TGTGCCAGCAGGGCGACAGATAGCTACGAGCAGTACTTC; v_gene: TRBV6-1; j_gene: TRBJ2-7; d_gene: .; abundance: .
CDR3aa: CASSLGGQRADTQYF; CDR3nt: TGTGCCAGCAGTTTAGGGGGACAGAGGGCAGATACGCAGTATTTT; v_gene: TRBV7-2; j_gene: TRBJ2-3; d_gene: TRBD1; abundance: few
CDR3aa: CSAREGTYSNQPQHF; CDR3nt: TGCAGTGCTAGAGAGGGGACCTATAGCAATCAGCCCCAGCATTTT; v_gene: TRBV20-1; j_gene: TRBJ1-5; d_gene: .; abundance: .
CDR3aa: CSVVSGQKNYGYTF; CDR3nt: TGCAGCGTTGTCTCGGGACAGAAAAACTATGGCTACACCTTC; v_gene: TRBV29-1; j_gene: TRBJ1-2; d_gene: TRBD1; abundance: few
CDR3aa: CASSAGRGRRMRKLFF; CDR3nt: TGTGCCAGCAGCGCGGGGCGGGGGCGCCGGATGAGGAAACTGTTTTTT; v_gene: TRBV2; j_gene: TRBJ1-4; d_gene: .; abundance: .
CDR3aa: CASSNRGPNQPQHF; CDR3nt: TGCGCCAGCAGCAACCGGGGCCCCAATCAGCCCCAGCATTTT; v_gene: TRBV10-2; j_gene: TRBJ1-5; d_gene: .; abundance: .
CDR3aa: CSAPRQGDNEQFF; CDR3nt: TGCAGTGCCCCACGGCAGGGGGACAATGAGCAGTTCTTC; v_gene: TRBV20-1; j_gene: TRBJ2-1; d_gene: TRBD1; abundance: .
CDR3aa: CASSFGDRGGDTQYF; CDR3nt: TGTGCCAGCAGTTTCGGGGACAGGGGGGGAGATACGCAGTATTTT; v_gene: TRBV12-3/TRBV12-4; j_gene: TRBJ2-3; d_gene: TRBD1; abundance: .
CDR3aa: CAWTRGLFGTGELFF; CDR3nt: TGTGCCTGGACCCGGGGTTTGTTTGGGACCGGGGAGCTGTTTTTT; v_gene: TRBV30; j_gene: TRBJ2-2; d_gene: .; abundance: .
CDR3aa: CASSVGGQGAYEQYF; CDR3nt: TGTGCCAGCAGCGTAGGGGGACAGGGGGCGTACGAGCAGTACTTC; v_gene: TRBV9; j_gene: TRBJ2-7; d_gene: TRBD1; abundance: few
CDR3aa: CASSLDWTSGGLAKNIQYF; CDR3nt: TGTGCCAGCAGCCTGGATTGGACTAGCGGGGGGTTAGCCAAAAACATTCAGTACTTC; v_gene: TRBV11-2; j_gene: TRBJ2-4; d_gene: TRBD2; abundance: few
CDR3aa: CASSEYGQGVWSPLHF; CDR3nt: TGTGCCAGCAGTGAATACGGGCAGGGAGTGTGGTCACCCCTCCACTTT; v_gene: TRBV6-1; j_gene: TRBJ1-6; d_gene: .; abundance: few
CDR3aa: CASSLGQGYSYTF; CDR3nt: TGTGCCAGCAGCCTGGGACAGGGCTATAGCTACACCTTC; v_gene: TRBV14; j_gene: TRBJ1-2; d_gene: TRBD1; abundance: few
CDR3aa: CASSVGLFTDTQYF; CDR3nt: TGTGCTAGCAGCGTTGGACTCTTCACAGATACGCAGTATTTT; v_gene: TRBV7-7; j_gene: TRBJ2-3; d_gene: .; abundance: .
CDR3aa: CASSQDRGTYEQYF; CDR3nt: TGTGCCAGCAGCCAAGACAGGGGAACCTACGAGCAGTACTTC; v_gene: TRBV6-2/TRBV6-3; j_gene: TRBJ2-7; d_gene: TRBD1; abundance: .
CDR3aa: CASSSIVARSYEQYF; CDR3nt: TGTGCCAGCAGTTCCATCGTAGCGAGATCCTACGAGCAGTACTTC; v_gene: TRBV6-2/TRBV6-3; j_gene: TRBJ2-7; d_gene: .; abundance: .
CDR3aa: CASSQEVRSSNTEAFF; CDR3nt: TGTGCCAGCAGCCAAGAAGTTAGATCCTCGAACACTGAAGCTTTCTTT; v_gene: TRBV4-2; j_gene: TRBJ1-1; d_gene: .; abundance: few
CDR3aa: CASSQAGTSVTDTQYF; CDR3nt: TGTGCCAGCAGCCAGGCCGGGACTAGCGTGACAGATACGCAGTATTTT; v_gene: TRBV5-6; j_gene: TRBJ2-3; d_gene: TRBD2; abundance: .
CDR3aa: CSAAGVGRSGGNEQFF; CDR3nt: TGCAGTGCTGCCGGCGTGGGGCGGAGTGGGGGCAATGAGCAGTTCTTC; v_gene: TRBV20-1; j_gene: TRBJ2-1; d_gene: .; abundance: few